A selection of T cell receptor beta chains follows, all from one sample in a study of radiation and T cells in renal cell carcinoma. TCRdb's copy holds only in-frame clones and misses some; the assay was immunoSEQ multiplex PCR. The sample has 95,000 or so clones, approximately 86% seen once. The starting material was blood, obtained from a patient whose treatment included radiotherapy and nephrectomy. These receptors came from a man aged 45-60 years with renal cell carcinoma. CDR3s include the opening cysteine and the closing phenylalanine or tryptophan. D genes are given only for firm matches. Some rows mark clone size as missing; the rest say once, few, many or name a class of expanded clone.

.,.,TRBV7-2,TRBJ2-3,CASSRQGGGLSTDTQYF,TGTGCCAGCAGCCGCCAAGGCGGGGGCCTGAGCACAGATACGCAGTATTTT
.,once,TRBV5-1,TRBJ2-3,CASSLDATRTDTQYF,TGCGCCAGCAGCTTGGATGCCACCCGCACAGATACGCAGTATTTT
TRBD1,.,TRBV5-4,TRBJ1-3,CASSEGQLSSGNTIYF,TGTGCCAGCAGCGAGGGACAGCTTAGCTCTGGAAACACCATATATTTT
TRBD1,.,TRBV5-1,TRBJ2-2,CASSLTGVPNTGELFF,TGCGCCAGCAGCTTAACAGGGGTCCCGAACACCGGGGAGCTGTTTTTT
.,.,TRBV5-1,TRBJ2-7,CASRPGQVTYEQYF,TGCGCCAGCAGACCTGGCCAGGTAACCTACGAGCAGTACTTC
.,.,TRBV28,TRBJ2-7,CASSSQGGGSGFYEQYF,TGTGCCAGCAGTTCCCAAGGGGGTGGTAGCGGGTTCTACGAGCAGTACTTC
.,.,TRBV7-9,TRBJ1-3,CAGPLVSGNTIYF,TGTGCCGGGCCCCTCGTCTCTGGAAACACCATATATTTT
TRBD1,.,TRBV19,TRBJ1-2,CASSNRDRLDGYTF,TGTGCCAGTAGCAACCGGGACAGGCTTGATGGCTACACCTTC
TRBD1,once,TRBV9,TRBJ2-1,CASSDIDRGGDGEQFF,TGTGCCAGCAGCGATATTGACAGGGGCGGGGATGGTGAGCAGTTCTTC
.,.,TRBV14,TRBJ2-1,CASSLLVYNEQFF,TGTGCCAGCAGCCTCCTAGTGTACAATGAGCAGTTCTTC
TRBD1,once,TRBV29-1,TRBJ2-4,CSGRQGPKNIQYF,TGCAGCGGCCGACAGGGGCCCAAAAACATTCAGTACTTC